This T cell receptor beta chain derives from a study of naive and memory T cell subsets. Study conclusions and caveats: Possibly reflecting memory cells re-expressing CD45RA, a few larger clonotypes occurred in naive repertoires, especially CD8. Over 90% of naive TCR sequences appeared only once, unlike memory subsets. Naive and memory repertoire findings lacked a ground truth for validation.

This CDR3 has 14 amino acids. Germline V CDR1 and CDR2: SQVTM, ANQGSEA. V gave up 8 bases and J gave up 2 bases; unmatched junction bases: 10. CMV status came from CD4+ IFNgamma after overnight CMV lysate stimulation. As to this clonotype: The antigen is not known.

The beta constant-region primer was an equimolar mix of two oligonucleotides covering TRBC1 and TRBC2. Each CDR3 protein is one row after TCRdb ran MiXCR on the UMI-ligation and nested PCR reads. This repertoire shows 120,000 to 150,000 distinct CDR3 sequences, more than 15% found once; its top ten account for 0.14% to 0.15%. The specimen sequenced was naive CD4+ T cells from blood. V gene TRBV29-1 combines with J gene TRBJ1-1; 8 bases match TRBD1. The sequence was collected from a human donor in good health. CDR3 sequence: CSTNRGTGNTEAFF. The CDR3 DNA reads TGCAGCACGAACCGAGGGACAGGAAACACTGAAGCTTTCTTT.